This T cell receptor beta chain was found in a study of cytomegalovirus exposure and HLA in healthy donors. At the level of the study: Within the Caucasian-associated ancestry cluster were about 81% of the roughly 400 genotyped donors.

The CDR3 consists of 15 residues. CDR1 and CDR2 from the germline V gene are MGHRA and YSYEKL. Trimming removed 4 bases from V and 2 bases from J; junction bases left unmatched: 3. Primers: 60 Vbeta forward and 13 Jbeta reverse. Profiling relied on immunoSEQ multiplex PCR, and the TCRdb table lists in-frame clones only, not all of them. This sample yields about 100,000 clones, of which roughly three quarters are seen a single time; around 17% belongs to the top ten. Sequencing was carried out using PBMCs. This receptor was taken from a woman aged 60-75 years in good health and CMV-seropositive. The rearrangement joins TRBV4-1 to TRBJ2-2; TRBD2 matches 8 bases. The CDR3 DNA reads TGCGCCAGCAGCCTCAGCGGGAGAAACACCGGGGAGCTGTTTTTT. Amino acids: CASSLSGRNTGELFF.